The present T cell receptor (beta chain) was sequenced within a study of long-term antiretroviral therapy in people with HIV. The overall study: The 2015 recommendation for immediate ART came about a decade after the earliest samples. Notes on the study in general: The study found that diversity rose after ART but stayed below transplant donor controls.

The authors ran the immunoSEQ assay, v3.0, at survey level. Clones were sequenced by immunoSEQ multiplex PCR, and TCRdb holds only the in-frame ones, with some missing. The repertoire holds roughly 33,000 clones, with around 97% as singletons. CDR1 is SGDLS and CDR2 is YYNGEE in the germline V gene. CDR3 size: 15 residues. V lost 3 bases and J 4 bases, leaving 16 bases between the germline ends. Everyone in the study who had HIV was treated in the United States. About this clone itself: The antigen remains undetermined.

The TCR sequence derives from a man between 25 and 39 years old with HIV. The source was unsorted PBMCs, collected 6.9 years after starting antiretroviral therapy. This chain links TRBV9 with TRBJ2-5; D gene unclear. CDR3 sequence: CASSATVGVRETQYF. The CDR3 DNA sequence: TGTGCCAGCAGCGCCACGGTTGGGGTTCGAGAGACCCAGTACTTC.